These T cell receptor beta chains were read from a single sample in a study of cytomegalovirus exposure and HLA in healthy donors. TCRdb's table, derived via immunoSEQ multiplex PCR, lists solely in-frame clones and lacks some. The sample carries roughly 100,000 clones, 55% to 85% recorded once. The sequenced sample consisted of PBMCs. The receptor source for this set is a young woman in good health and CMV-seropositive. CDR3s include the opening cysteine and the closing phenylalanine or tryptophan. A D gene is named only where the DNA matches it firmly. Clone size is stated in some rows and not others, as once, few, many or a class when expanded.

>TRBD2|TRBJ2-3|TRBV25-1|.
TGTGCCAGCAGTGAATCAGCCGGGAGGAGCACAGATACGCAGTATTTT
CASSESAGRSTDTQYF
>.|TRBJ1-5|TRBV4-2|.
TGTGCCAGCAGCCAAGATAGGAACAGGCGGCCCCAGCATTTT
CASSQDRNRRPQHF
>.|TRBJ2-1|TRBV7-2|.
TGTGCCAGCAGCTTAGCGTGGACTCGTGATTACAATGAGCAGTTCTTC
CASSLAWTRDYNEQFF
>TRBD2|TRBJ2-3|TRBV7-3|.
TGTGCCAGCAGCCGGGGGGGAGCGGGAGTCACAGATACGCAGTATTTT
CASSRGGAGVTDTQYF
>.|TRBJ2-3|TRBV7-9|.
TGTGCCAGCAGCTTTAATAGTTATACGCAGTATTTT
CASSFNSYTQYF
>TRBD1|TRBJ2-3|TRBV6-4|.
TGTGCCAGCAGACCGGGACAGGCCACAGATACGCAGTATTTT
CASRPGQATDTQYF
>TRBD1|TRBJ2-1|TRBV7-9|.
TGTGCCAGCAGCTCCCCAGGGGGAGTCTACAATGAGCAGTTCTTC
CASSSPGGVYNEQFF
>TRBD1|TRBJ2-7|TRBV4-1|.
TGCGCCAGCAGCCAAGGACCCGTACAGGGGAGCTCCTACGAGCAGTACTTC
CASSQGPVQGSSYEQYF
>TRBD1|TRBJ2-2|TRBV11-2|.
TGTGCCAGCAGCTTACAACAGGGGGCGAACACCGGGGAGCTGTTTTTT
CASSLQQGANTGELFF
>TRBD1|TRBJ1-2|TRBV6-5|.
TGTGCCAGCAGGCAGACAGGGGGGAACTATGGCTACACCTTC
CASRQTGGNYGYTF
>TRBD1|TRBJ2-7|TRBV10-3|.
TGTGCCATCAGTGTGGGACAGGTCTCTAGGTACGAGCAGTACTTC
CAISVGQVSRYEQYF
>.|TRBJ1-1|TRBV6-1|.
TGTGCCAGCAGTAACAGGCCCATGAACACTGAAGCTTTCTTT
CASSNRPMNTEAFF
>.|TRBJ2-5|TRBV7-7|.
TGTGCTAGCAGCCTAGCAGTGCCAGTGTTGCAAGAGACCCAGTACTTC
CASSLAVPVLQETQYF
>.|TRBJ1-2|TRBV7-9|few
TGTGCCAGCAGCCCGGCGGCGGGGGGCGATGGCTACACCTTC
CASSPAAGGDGYTF
>.|TRBJ2-5|TRBV30|.
TGTGCCTGGAGCCGGGACAACCAAGAGACCCAGTACTTC
CAWSRDNQETQYF
>.|TRBJ1-1|TRBV5-5|.
TGTGCCAGCAGCTTTCAGGGGAAGGCTTTCTTT
CASSFQGKAFF
>TRBD2|TRBJ2-1|TRBV5-1|.
TGCGCCAGCAGCTTGGCCGTAACGCCTAGCGGTTACAATGAGCAGTTCTTC
CASSLAVTPSGYNEQFF
>TRBD2|TRBJ2-1|TRBV27|.
TGTGCCAGCAGTTTAACGGGCGGGAGACTCTACAATGAGCAGTTCTTC
CASSLTGGRLYNEQFF
>.|TRBJ2-7|TRBV6-5|once
TGTGCCAGCAGTTACTCGGCAGGGATGTCCTACGAGCAGTACTTC
CASSYSAGMSYEQYF
>TRBD1|TRBJ1-2|TRBV7-8|.
TGTGCCAGCAGCCTAGGGGCAGGGGGAAGCGGACCTGATGGCTACACCTTC
CASSLGAGGSGPDGYTF
>TRBD2|TRBJ2-7|TRBV27|few
TGTGCCAGCAGACAGACTAGCGGGAGGGCCGAAACCTACGAGCAGTACTTC
CASRQTSGRAETYEQYF
>.|TRBJ2-7|TRBV4-3|once
TGCGCCAGCAGCCAAGATTCTAGCGCAGCCTACGAGCAGTACTTC
CASSQDSSAAYEQYF
>.|TRBJ1-2|TRBV19|once
TGTGCCAGTAGACCCGGCCCCTATTGGGAGCTTAACTATGGCTACACCTTC
CASRPGPYWELNYGYTF
>TRBD1|TRBJ1-1|TRBV5-4|.
TGTGCCAGCAGCACCCCATCCAGGGGGATGAGCACTGAAGCTTTCTTT
CASSTPSRGMSTEAFF
>TRBD1|TRBJ1-5|TRBV19|few
TGTGCCAGTCAGGGGGCTGGTAATCAGCCCCAGCATTTT
CASQGAGNQPQHF
>.|TRBJ1-1|TRBV4-1|.
TGCGCCAGCTCACAAGAAAATCGGAGGGGCACTGAAGCTTTCTTT
CASSQENRRGTEAFF
>TRBD1|TRBJ2-7|TRBV11-2|.
TGTGCCAGCAGCCGACAGGGGGAAATCAGCGAGCAGTACTTC
CASSRQGEISEQYF
>TRBD1|TRBJ1-1|TRBV5-1|.
TGCGCCAGCACCCGACAGGGGGGCGACACTGAAGCTTTCTTT
CASTRQGGDTEAFF
>.|TRBJ2-2|TRBV19|.
TGTGCCTCCGCCCCGGGTGGCTACACCGGGGAGCTGTTTTTT
CASAPGGYTGELFF
>TRBD2|TRBJ2-3|TRBV10-3|.
TGTGCCATAAGTGGGGTCCGAACTAGCGGACAAGATACGCAGTATTTT
CAISGVRTSGQDTQYF
>.|TRBJ1-3|TRBV21-1|.
TGTGCCAGCCCGGAGAGGTTTCCGAGCTCTGGAAACACCATATATTTT
CASPERFPSSGNTIYF
>.|TRBJ1-1|TRBV11-2|.
TGTGCCAGCAGCTTCTCCCCCGAGGGAAGGAATACTGAAGCTTTCTTT
CASSFSPEGRNTEAFF
>.|TRBJ1-1|TRBV28|.
TGTGCCAGCAGTGTGCTACAGGTGAACACTGAAGCTTTCTTT
CASSVLQVNTEAFF
>.|TRBJ2-3|TRBV2|.
TGTGCCAGTGGAGGGCCCTCAGATACGCAGTATTTT
CASGGPSDTQYF
>TRBD2|TRBJ2-2|TRBV4-2|.
TGTGCCAGCAGCAAAGGGGAAGCTAGCGGGGGCCTGAACACCGGGGAGCTGTTTTTT
CASSKGEASGGLNTGELFF
>.|TRBJ1-1|TRBV6-1|.
TGTGCCAGCAGTGAATACAGGGTTGGGAACACTGAAGCTTTCTTT
CASSEYRVGNTEAFF
>.|TRBJ2-7|TRBV11-2|.
TGTGCCAGCAGCTTAGGGGAGGTGCTCGCCTACGAGCAGTACTTC
CASSLGEVLAYEQYF
>TRBD1|TRBJ2-4|TRBV23-1|.
TGCGCCAGCAGTCAGGCCGGGACAGGGGCGTTC
CASSQAGTGAF
>TRBD2|TRBJ2-7|TRBV25-1|few
TGTGCCAGCAGTTCATCGGGACTAGCGGGGAGATTCTCCTACGAGCAGTACTTC
CASSSSGLAGRFSYEQYF
>.|TRBJ2-6|TRBV7-9|.
TGTGCCAGCAGCCAAGAGACTGGCGGGGCCAACGTCCTGACTTTC
CASSQETGGANVLTF
>.|TRBJ1-3|TRBV11-3|few
TGTGCCAGCAGCCGAGGGGGAAACACCATATATTTT
CASSRGGNTIYF
>.|TRBJ1-1|TRBV5-1|.
TGCGCCAGCAGCTTGGGGGGAGGCATGAACACTGAAGCTTTCTTT
CASSLGGGMNTEAFF
>.|TRBJ2-1|TRBV4-3|.
TGCGCCAGCAGCCAAGGGGCGGGCAATGAGCAGTTCTTC
CASSQGAGNEQFF
>TRBD2|TRBJ2-7|TRBV4-3|.
TGCGCCAGCAGCCCCTCCCTCGCGGGAGGTATCTACGAGCAGTACTTC
CASSPSLAGGIYEQYF
>.|TRBJ1-2|TRBV19|.
TGTGCCAGTACTGGACAGTGGGGCTACACCTTC
CASTGQWGYTF
>.|TRBJ1-2|TRBV6-1|.
TGTGCCAGCAGTCAAACACGGAGCTATGGCTACACCTTC
CASSQTRSYGYTF
>.|TRBJ1-4|TRBV2|.
TGTGCCAGCAACGGAGCAACTAATGAAAAACTGTTTTTT
CASNGATNEKLFF
>.|TRBJ1-1|TRBV10-3|.
TGTGCCATCAGTGGGGGATCCGGGGGTGACACTGAAGCTTTCTTT
CAISGGSGGDTEAFF
>.|TRBJ1-4|TRBV18|few
TGTGCAGAAACCAGAGGGAGACCGATAGAAAAACTGTTTTTT
CAETRGRPIEKLFF
>TRBD1|TRBJ1-5|TRBV2|few
TGTGCCAGCAAGGGACAGGATAATCAGCCCCAGCATTTT
CASKGQDNQPQHF
>.|TRBJ2-2|TRBV7-6|.
TGTGCCAGCAGCTTAGTCGGGTTGAACACCGGGGAGCTGTTTTTT
CASSLVGLNTGELFF
>.|TRBJ1-3|TRBV7-3|.
TGTGCCAGCAGCTTAGCAGGGGCGGCTGGAAACACCATATATTTT
CASSLAGAAGNTIYF
>.|TRBJ2-2|TRBV27|.
TGTGCCAGCAGCCCGAGGAGGACGGGGTGGACCGGGGAGCTGTTTTTT
CASSPRRTGWTGELFF
>TRBD1|TRBJ1-4|TRBV28|.
TGTGCCAGCAGTTTAGGCACTAGGACAGGGCCGGGTGGGGAACTGTTTTTT
CASSLGTRTGPGGELFF
>.|TRBJ2-7|TRBV11-2|.
TGTGCCAGCAGCTTAGGACATGGCGGAGGAGTCTCCTACGAGCAGTACTTC
CASSLGHGGGVSYEQYF